The 15 T cell receptor beta chains presented below share a single source sample, sequenced in a study of OX40 agonist ivuxolimab in advanced cancers. Using immunoSEQ multiplex PCR, the repertoire was profiled, and TCRdb retains in-frame clones only, with some absent. The table lists about 34,000 clones, roughly 91% of them singletons. Material: CD4+ or CD8+ T cells sorted from blood, obtained in a trial of the OX40 agonist ivuxolimab. These receptors originate from an adult with an advanced solid tumor such as melanoma, head and neck, liver or kidney cancer.

The V call is TRBV7-2, the J call TRBJ1-1, with D unresolved. The V gene lost 5 bases and the J gene lost 0 bases, with 7 bases spanning the gap. This CDR3 contains 13 residues. Germline CDR1 and CDR2: SGHTA and FQGNSA. CDR3 residues: CASSPNLNTEAFF. DNA of the CDR3: TGTGCCAGCAGCCCGAACCTGAACACTGAAGCTTTCTTT.

The V call is TRBV2, the J call TRBJ2-7, with D perhaps matching TRBD2 (5 bases). With 5 bases removed from V and 3 bases from J, the gap between germline ends came to 14 bases. The CDR3 has 14 amino acids. CDR1 and CDR2 (germline): SNHLY, FYNNEI. In DNA form, the CDR3 reads TGTGCCAGCAGTTACCCTCAAGGGAGCTACGAGCAGTACTTC. Its protein is CASSYPQGSYEQYF. Based on the CDR3 plus reference TRBV2 and TRBJ2-7, the full variable domain is EPEVTQTPSHQVTQMGQEVILRCVPISNHLYFYWYRQILGQKVEFLVSFYNNEISEKSEIFDDQFSVERPDGSNFTLKIRSTKLEDSAMYFCASSYPQGSYEQYFGPGTRLTVT.

The rearrangement links TRBV18 to TRBJ2-3; 10 bases line up with TRBD2. The ends lost 1 base at V and 0 bases at J; junction bases unmatched: 4. The CDR3 is 17 amino acids. Germline loops: CDR1 KGHSH, CDR2 LQKENI. The CDR3 sequence is CASSPRTSGLSTDTQYF. CDR3 nucleotides: TGTGCCAGCTCACCACGGACTAGCGGCCTGAGCACAGATACGCAGTATTTT.

CDR3 sequence reads: CASSEARGALNTEAFF. CDR3 nucleotide sequence: TGTGCCAGCAGTGAAGCGCGAGGTGCATTGAACACTGAAGCTTTCTTT. The rearrangement links TRBV6-1 to TRBJ1-1; D remains unclear. V lost 0 bases and J 0 bases, leaving 11 bases between the germline ends. This CDR3 has 16 residues. Germline V lookup: CDR1 MNHNS, CDR2 SASEGT.

The chain employs TRBV6-9 and TRBJ1-2; no clear D gene. CDR3 size: 16 residues. V lost 5 bases and J 4 bases, leaving 20 bases between the germline ends. Germline V gene data show CDR1 as MNHGY and CDR2 as SVAAGI. The CDR3 DNA sequence: TGTGCCAGCAGTAACCGTGCTTACGGAAAGACCTATGGCTACACCTTC. Encoded protein: CASSNRAYGKTYGYTF.

The chain employs TRBV4-3 and TRBJ2-5, with TRBD1 matching over 7 bases. V lost 5 bases to trimming and J lost 4 bases; unmatched junction nucleotides: 10. CDR3 size: 15 residues. CDR1 is LGHNA and CDR2 is YSLEER in the germline V gene. The CDR3 DNA sequence: TGCGCCAGCAGCGACCGGGACAGCCCGTCAGAGACCCAGTACTTC. It codes for CASSDRDSPSETQYF.

J is TRBJ2-1 and V is TRBV5-1; D gene unclear. Trimming stripped 2 bases from V and 9 bases from J, with 15 bases between. Germline loops: CDR1 SGHRS, CDR2 YFSETQ. CDR3 length equals 14 residues. The CDR3 loop is CASSFHIGESEQFF. In DNA, the CDR3 is TGCGCCAGCAGCTTTCATATCGGAGAAAGTGAGCAGTTCTTC.

CDR3 in DNA: TGCGCCAGCAGCTGGACGTATAATTCACCCCTCCACTTT. Translated, it gives CASSWTYNSPLHF. The chain combines TRBV5-1 with TRBJ1-6; no definite D call. Looked up from germline, CDR1 is SGHRS and CDR2 is YFSETQ. With 3 bases removed from V and 4 bases from J, the gap between germline ends came to 5 bases. The CDR3 is 13 amino acids. Based on the CDR3 plus reference TRBV5-1 and TRBJ1-6, the full variable domain is KAGVTQTPRYLIKTRGQQVTLSCSPISGHRSVSWYQQTPGQGLQFLFEYFSETQRNKGNFPGRFSGRQFSNSRSEMNVSTLELGDSALYLCASSWTYNSPLHFGNGTRLTVT.

The J gene is TRBJ2-1, the V gene TRBV28; 9 bases map to TRBD1. J lost 5 bases, V lost 6 bases, and 2 bases had no gene match. In germline, CDR1 is MDHEN, CDR2 SYDVKM. The CDR3 loop spans 13 amino acids. The CDR3 loop is CASSTGGHNEQFF. The CDR3 DNA reads as TGTGCCAGCAGCACAGGGGGCCACAATGAGCAGTTCTTC.

The J gene is TRBJ1-5, the V gene TRBV7-2; possible D gene TRBD1, 5 bases. CDR1 is SGHTA, CDR2 FQGNSA, per germline. The CDR3 runs to 15 residues. The germline V and J ends were trimmed by 4 bases and 10 bases, with 20 bases remaining between them. CDR3 bases: TGTGCCAGCAGCTCTCACCGGGACCCCTCATTACCCCAGCATTTT. Translated: CASSSHRDPSLPQHF.

V gene TRBV2 combines with J gene TRBJ2-3; 10 bases align to TRBD1. There are 16 residues in the CDR3. Germline assignment: CDR1 SNHLY and CDR2 FYNNEI. V was pared by 7 bases and J by 0 bases, with 7 bases of the junction left unmatched. CDR3 loop: CASNPQGQGSTDTQYF. CDR3 nucleotide sequence: TGTGCCAGCAACCCACAGGGACAGGGGAGCACAGATACGCAGTATTTT. Drawing the rest from reference TRBV2 and TRBJ2-3, the complete variable domain is EPEVTQTPSHQVTQMGQEVILRCVPISNHLYFYWYRQILGQKVEFLVSFYNNEISEKSEIFDDQFSVERPDGSNFTLKIRSTKLEDSAMYFCASNPQGQGSTDTQYFGPGTRLTVL.

V is TRBV27 and J is TRBJ1-2; 11 nucleotides align to TRBD1. The V segment lost 2 bases and the J segment 4 bases; nucleotides outside the gene matches: 3. CDR3 length: 15 amino acids. Looked up from germline, CDR1 is MNHEY and CDR2 is SMNVEV (reference sequence). CDR3 amino acids: CASSLRTGGVYGYTF. As DNA, the CDR3 is TGTGCCAGCAGTTTAAGGACAGGGGGCGTCTATGGCTACACCTTC.

The CDR3 reads CAISESGTPNTEAFF. CDR3 DNA sequence: TGTGCCATCAGTGAGTCTGGGACACCGAACACTGAAGCTTTCTTT. The chain employs TRBV10-3 and TRBJ1-1; D possibly corresponds to TRBD1 (6 bases). The CDR3 totals 15 residues. V lost 0 bases and J 1 base, leaving 9 bases between the germline ends. CDR1 is ENHRY and CDR2 is SYGVKD in the germline V gene.

This rearrangement joins TRBV2 to TRBJ2-5; D may be TRBD2 (6 bases). Germline assignment: CDR1 SNHLY and CDR2 FYNNEI. The CDR3 runs 16 residues. Between the trimmed V and J ends, which lost 2 bases and 5 bases, there was a span of 18 bases. The CDR3 here is CASSEKELGTGETQYF. CDR3 nucleotides: TGTGCCAGCAGTGAAAAGGAGTTGGGGACTGGGGAGACCCAGTACTTC.

The V call is TRBV19, the J call TRBJ1-2; 7 bases are a match to TRBD1. V shed 5 bases, J shed 5 bases, and the junction held 5 bases outside the gene matches. CDR3 length: 13 residues. The germline V gene has CDR1 LNHDA and CDR2 SQIVND (reference sequence). The CDR3 here is CASSSTGEYGYTF. DNA for the CDR3: TGTGCCAGTAGTTCTACAGGGGAATATGGCTACACCTTC.